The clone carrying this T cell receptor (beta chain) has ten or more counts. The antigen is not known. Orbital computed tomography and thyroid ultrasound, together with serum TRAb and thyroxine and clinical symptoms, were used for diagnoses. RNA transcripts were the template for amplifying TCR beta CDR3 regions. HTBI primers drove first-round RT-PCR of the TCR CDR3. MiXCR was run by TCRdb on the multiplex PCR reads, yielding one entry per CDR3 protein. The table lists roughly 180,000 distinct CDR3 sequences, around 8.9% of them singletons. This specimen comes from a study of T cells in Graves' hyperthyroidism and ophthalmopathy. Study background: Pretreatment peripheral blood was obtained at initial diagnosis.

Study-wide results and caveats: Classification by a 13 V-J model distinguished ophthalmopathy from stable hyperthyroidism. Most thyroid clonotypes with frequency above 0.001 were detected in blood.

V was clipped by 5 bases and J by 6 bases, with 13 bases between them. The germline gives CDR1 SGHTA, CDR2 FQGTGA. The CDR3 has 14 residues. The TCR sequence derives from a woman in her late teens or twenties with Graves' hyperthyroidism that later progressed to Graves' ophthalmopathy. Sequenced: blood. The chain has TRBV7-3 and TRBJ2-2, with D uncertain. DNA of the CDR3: TGTGCCAGCAGCCCCGCCGGGTACCCCGGGGAGCTGTTTTTT. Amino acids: CASSPAGYPGELFF.